The 5 T cell receptor beta chains reported below all come from one sample, sequenced in a study of T cells in Graves' hyperthyroidism and ophthalmopathy. What was amplified from RNA transcripts were TCR beta CDR3 regions. First-round RT-PCR with HTBI primers amplified the TCR CDR3 region. Using its own MiXCR run on the multiplex PCR reads, TCRdb lists one record per CDR3 protein. The table has about 720,000 distinct CDR3 sequences, about a sixth seen once. Sample: blood. The receptors were sampled from a man aged 18 to 30 with Graves' hyperthyroidism.

This clonotype was counted ten times or more. The chain couples TRBV6-1 to TRBJ1-5; D uncertain. V lost 6 bases and J 2 bases, leaving 11 bases between the germline ends. The germline V gene has CDR1 MNHNS and CDR2 SASEGT. CDR3 length: 14 amino acids. CDR3 protein: CASREVGGNQPQHF. The CDR3, as DNA: TGTGCCAGCAGGGAGGTCGGAGGCAATCAGCCCCAGCATTTT.

This clonotype was recorded at least ten times. This chain links TRBV6-1 with TRBJ2-1, with D maybe TRBD2 (5 bases). Trimming stripped 3 bases from V and 12 bases from J, with 21 bases between. Germline assignment: CDR1 MNHNS and CDR2 SASEGT. The CDR3 runs to 15 residues. CDR3 amino acids: CASSEFSHPNGVQFF. The CDR3 DNA reads as TGTGCCAGCAGTGAGTTTAGCCACCCGAACGGGGTGCAGTTCTTC.

This clonotype was recorded at least ten times. One end of the junction fails to match germline, which may point to a read error. The chain links TRBV18 to TRBJ1-3; maybe TRBD1 (5 bases). CDR3 length: 15 amino acids. The germline V gene has CDR1 KGHSH and CDR2 LQKENI. The CDR3 DNA reads TGTGCCAGCACACCAGTCGGACAAGCTGGAAACACCATATATTTT. Residues: CASTPVGQAGNTIYF.

In this sample, this clonotype turned up many times. Here the CDR3 reads CASSPRGSGRNEQFF. The CDR3 DNA sequence: TGTGCCAGCAGCCCCCGTGGTAGCGGGAGAAATGAGCAGTTCTTC. The chain uses TRBV3-1 and TRBJ2-1; 9 bases are shared with TRBD2. Looked up from germline, CDR1 is LGHDT and CDR2 is YNNKEL (reference sequence). The CDR3 contains 15 residues. V shed 4 bases, J shed 7 bases, and the junction held 8 bases outside the gene matches.

Written as DNA, the CDR3 is TGTGCCAGCAGCCCCAGGACTAGCCGGGAGACCCAGTACTTC. Amino acid sequence: CASSPRTSRETQYF. This chain uses TRBV14 with TRBJ2-5; TRBD2 aligns across 8 bases. This CDR3 contains 14 residues. The germline gives CDR1 SGHDN, CDR2 FVKESK. Unmatched junction bases numbered 6, after V lost 4 bases and J lost 5 bases.